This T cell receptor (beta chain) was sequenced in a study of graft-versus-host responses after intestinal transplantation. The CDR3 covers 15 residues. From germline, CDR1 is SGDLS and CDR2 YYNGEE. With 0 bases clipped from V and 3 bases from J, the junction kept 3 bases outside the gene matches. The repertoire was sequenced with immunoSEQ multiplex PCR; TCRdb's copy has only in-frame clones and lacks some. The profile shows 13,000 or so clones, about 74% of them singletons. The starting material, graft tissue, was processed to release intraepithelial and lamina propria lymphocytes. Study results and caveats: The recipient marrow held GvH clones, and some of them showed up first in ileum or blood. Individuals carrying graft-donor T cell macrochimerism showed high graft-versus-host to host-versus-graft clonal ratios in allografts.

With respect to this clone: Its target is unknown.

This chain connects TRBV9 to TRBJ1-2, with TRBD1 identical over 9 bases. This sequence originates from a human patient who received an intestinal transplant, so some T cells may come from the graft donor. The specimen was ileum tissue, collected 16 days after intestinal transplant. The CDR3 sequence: CASSVGTGAHYGYTF. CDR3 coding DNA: TGTGCCAGCAGCGTAGGGACAGGGGCCCACTATGGCTACACCTTC.